This TCR beta chain was profiled in a study of T cell repertoires in cytomegalovirus infection. Study overall: An indication of both CMV infection and matching HLA type came from public TCR beta signatures. The study, taken as a whole, reports: CMV-specific HLA-C-restricted TCR beta clonotypes dominated the ex vivo response. Summed frequency of public TCR beta families distinguished CMV carriers with the relevant HLA.

Details on this clonotype: Its matching antigen is unknown.

Germline V gives CDR1 LNHDA, CDR2 SQIVND (reference sequence). V dropped 2 bases and J dropped 6; count of bases not matched to a gene: 10. This CDR3 comprises 16 residues. TCRdb re-called the reads with MiXCR, one entry per CDR3 protein. This table holds around 170,000 distinct CDR3 sequences, 15% to 20% found once. Sequencing was carried out using CD8+ T cells from PBMCs. This receptor was obtained from a human donor in good health (CMV status not recorded). Some clones in this sample may be carry-over from other donors' samples. The V and J genes are TRBV19 and TRBJ2-1; 7 positions match TRBD2. In nucleotides, the CDR3 is TGTGCCAGTAGTATATTAGGAGGGACTATTGGCAATGAGCAGTTCTTC. As protein: CASSILGGTIGNEQFF.